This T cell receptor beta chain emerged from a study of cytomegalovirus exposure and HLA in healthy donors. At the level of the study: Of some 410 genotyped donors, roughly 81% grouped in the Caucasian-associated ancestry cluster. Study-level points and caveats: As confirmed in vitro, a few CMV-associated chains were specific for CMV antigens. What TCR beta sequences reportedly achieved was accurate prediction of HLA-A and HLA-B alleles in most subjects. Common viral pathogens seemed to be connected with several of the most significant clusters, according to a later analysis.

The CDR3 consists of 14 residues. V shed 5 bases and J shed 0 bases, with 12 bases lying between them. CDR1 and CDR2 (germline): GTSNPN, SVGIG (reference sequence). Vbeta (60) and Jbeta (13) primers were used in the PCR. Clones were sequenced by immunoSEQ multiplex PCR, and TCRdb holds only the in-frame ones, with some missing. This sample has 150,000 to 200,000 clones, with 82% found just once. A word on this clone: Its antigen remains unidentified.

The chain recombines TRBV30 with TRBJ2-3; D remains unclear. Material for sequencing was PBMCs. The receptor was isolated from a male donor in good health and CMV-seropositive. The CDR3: CAWGRGGSTDTQYF. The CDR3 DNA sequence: TGTGCCTGGGGAAGAGGTGGTAGCACAGATACGCAGTATTTT.